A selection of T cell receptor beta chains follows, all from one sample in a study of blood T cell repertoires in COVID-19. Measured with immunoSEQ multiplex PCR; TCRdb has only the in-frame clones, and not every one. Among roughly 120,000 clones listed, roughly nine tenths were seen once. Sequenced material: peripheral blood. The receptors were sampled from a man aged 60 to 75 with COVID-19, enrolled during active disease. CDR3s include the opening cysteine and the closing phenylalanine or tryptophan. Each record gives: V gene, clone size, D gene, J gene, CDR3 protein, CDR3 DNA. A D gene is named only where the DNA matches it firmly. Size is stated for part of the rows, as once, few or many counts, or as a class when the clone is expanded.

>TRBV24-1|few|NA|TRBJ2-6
CATSDPRDSGANVLTF
TGTGCCACCAGTGACCCTCGGGACTCTGGGGCCAACGTCCTGACTTTC
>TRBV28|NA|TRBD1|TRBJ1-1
CASTIIPGQMNTEAFF
TGTGCCAGCACCATCATCCCGGGACAGATGAACACTGAAGCTTTCTTT
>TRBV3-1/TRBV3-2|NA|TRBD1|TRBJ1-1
CASSRTGFEAFF
TGTGCCAGCAGCAGGACAGGTTTTGAAGCTTTCTTT
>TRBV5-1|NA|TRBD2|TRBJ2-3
CASSLGLAERGTDTQYF
TGCGCCAGCAGCTTGGGACTAGCGGAGAGGGGCACAGATACGCAGTATTTT
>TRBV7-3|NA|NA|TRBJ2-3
CASSLPGTDTQYF
TGTGCCAGCAGCCTCCCAGGCACAGATACGCAGTATTTT
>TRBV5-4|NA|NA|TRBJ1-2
CASSLGGYGYTF
TGTGCCAGCAGCTTAGGGGGCTATGGCTACACCTTC
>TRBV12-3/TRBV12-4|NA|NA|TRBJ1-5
CASSFLGQPQHF
TGTGCCAGCAGTTTCCTAGGTCAGCCCCAGCATTTT
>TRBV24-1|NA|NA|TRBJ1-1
CATRESDRGTEAFF
TGTGCCACCAGGGAATCGGACAGAGGGACTGAAGCTTTCTTT
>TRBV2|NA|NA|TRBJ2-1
CASSGLRGYGGGNTYNEQFF
TGTGCCAGCAGTGGCCTTCGGGGGTATGGCGGCGGGAATACCTACAATGAGCAGTTCTTC
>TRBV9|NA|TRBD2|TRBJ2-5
CASSVSGGALQETQYF
TGTGCCAGCAGCGTATCGGGAGGGGCCCTCCAAGAGACCCAGTACTTC
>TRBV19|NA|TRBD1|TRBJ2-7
CATSQGPGSYEQYF
TGTGCCACTTCACAGGGGCCTGGCTCCTACGAGCAGTACTTC
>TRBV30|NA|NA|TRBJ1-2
CAWSYGRAGDYGYTF
TGTGCCTGGAGTTACGGGAGGGCCGGGGACTATGGCTACACCTTC
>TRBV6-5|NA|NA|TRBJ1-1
CASSYGEGAFF
TGTGCCAGCAGTTACGGCGAGGGAGCTTTCTTT
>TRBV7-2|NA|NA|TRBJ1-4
CASSSTTGATNEKLFF
TGTGCCAGCAGCTCCACGACGGGTGCAACTAATGAAAAACTGTTTTTT
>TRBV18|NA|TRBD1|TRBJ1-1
CASSPRTGLDMGTEAFF
TGTGCCAGCTCCCCGAGGACAGGGTTGGATATGGGCACTGAAGCTTTCTTT
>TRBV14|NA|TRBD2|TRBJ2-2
CASSPSGTGELFF
TGTGCCAGCAGCCCTAGCGGCACCGGGGAGCTGTTTTTT
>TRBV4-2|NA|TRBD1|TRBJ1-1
CASGQGDTEAFF
TGTGCCAGCGGACAGGGTGACACTGAAGCTTTCTTT
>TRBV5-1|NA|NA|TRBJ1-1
CASSTTVNTEAFF
TGCGCCAGCAGCACCACAGTGAACACTGAAGCTTTCTTT
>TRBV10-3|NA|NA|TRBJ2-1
CAISDIQGGEQFF
TGTGCCATCAGTGATATACAGGGCGGTGAGCAGTTCTTC
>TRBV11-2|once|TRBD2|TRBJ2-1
CASSLEGLAGAEQFF
TGTGCCAGCAGCTTAGAGGGACTAGCGGGAGCTGAGCAGTTCTTC
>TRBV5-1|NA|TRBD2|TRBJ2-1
CASRSGLASYNEQFF
TGCGCCAGCAGGTCCGGACTAGCGAGCTACAATGAGCAGTTCTTC
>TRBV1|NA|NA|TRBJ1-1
CTSSHPEETMNTEAFF
TGCACCAGCAGCCACCCGGAGGAGACCATGAACACTGAAGCTTTCTTT
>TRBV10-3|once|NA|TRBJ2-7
CAISGDNLYEQYF
TGTGCCATCTCCGGGGACAACCTCTACGAGCAGTACTTC
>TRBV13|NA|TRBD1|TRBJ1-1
CASSTGVTEAFF
TGTGCCAGCAGTACAGGGGTCACTGAAGCTTTCTTT
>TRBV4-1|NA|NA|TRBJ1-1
CASSQSGIKVTEAFF
TGCGCCAGCAGCCAAAGCGGGATCAAGGTCACTGAAGCTTTCTTT
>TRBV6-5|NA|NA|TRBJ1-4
CASSSSIATNEKLFF
TGTGCCAGCAGTAGCTCAATTGCAACTAATGAAAAACTGTTTTTT
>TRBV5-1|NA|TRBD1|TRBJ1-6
CASSPRDREGAALHF
TGCGCCAGCAGCCCAAGGGACAGGGAAGGAGCGGCCCTCCACTTT
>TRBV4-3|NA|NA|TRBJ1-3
CASSQDQGGNTIYF
TGCGCCAGCAGCCAAGATCAGGGTGGAAACACCATATATTTT